What follows are 2 T cell receptor beta chains derived from one specimen sequenced in a study of T cells in localized non-small cell lung cancer. TCRdb's copy holds only in-frame clones and misses some; the assay was immunoSEQ multiplex PCR. The data contain around 22,000 clones, around 88% of them singletons. The sequencing here drew on peripheral blood mononuclear cells, taken before any cancer treatment. Receptor source: a woman aged 40 to 75 with stage III lung adenocarcinoma.

This sequence joins TRBV4-1 and TRBJ2-5; tentative D call: TRBD2 (5 bases). CDR1 and CDR2 from the germline V gene are MGHRA and YSYEKL. Deletions cut 1 base from V and 1 base from J, with 10 bases between. The CDR3 extends over 15 amino acids. CDR3 nucleotide sequence: TGCGCCAGCAGCCAAGGCCCGGGAAGCCAAGAGACCCAGTACTTC. It specifies CASSQGPGSQETQYF.

The V call is TRBV29-1, the J call TRBJ2-7, with TRBD2 matching 9 bases. This CDR3 is 11 amino acids long. Germline lookup yields CDR1 SQVTM and CDR2 ANQGSEA. V trimming: 6 bases; J trimming: 6 bases; junction bases outside the gene matches: 3. The CDR3 is CSVRRGGEQYF. The CDR3 coding sequence is TGCAGCGTCCGGCGGGGGGGCGAGCAGTACTTC.